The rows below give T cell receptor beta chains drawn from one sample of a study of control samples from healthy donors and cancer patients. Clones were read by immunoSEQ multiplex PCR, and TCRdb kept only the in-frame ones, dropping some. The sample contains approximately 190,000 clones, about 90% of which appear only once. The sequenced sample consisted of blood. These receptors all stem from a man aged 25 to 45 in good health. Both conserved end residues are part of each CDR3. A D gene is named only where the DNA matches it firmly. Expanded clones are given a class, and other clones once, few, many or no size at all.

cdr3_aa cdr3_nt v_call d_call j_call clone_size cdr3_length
CASSYSATGGADTQYF TGTGCCAGCAGTTACTCCGCGACAGGGGGCGCGGATACGCAGTATTTT TRBV6-5 TRBD1 TRBJ2-3 . 16
CASSPRRGEYGYTF TGTGCCAGCAGTCCGCGGCGGGGGGAATATGGCTACACCTTC TRBV6-5 . TRBJ1-2 . 14
CASSPIGLGTEQYF TGCGCCAGCAGCCCAATAGGGCTGGGGACCGAGCAGTACTTC TRBV5-1 . TRBJ2-7 . 14
CASSPVKNLDTQYF TGTGCCAGCAGCCCCGTTAAGAACCTAGATACGCAGTATTTT TRBV6-5 . TRBJ2-3 . 14
CASSLIPGALMKSSGNTIYF TGTGCCAGCTCACTAATCCCGGGAGCACTGATGAAAAGCTCTGGAAACACCATATATTTT TRBV18 . TRBJ1-3 . 20
CASSAGGGTDTQYF TGTGCCAGCAGCGCTGGGGGCGGCACAGATACGCAGTATTTT TRBV7-2 . TRBJ2-3 . 14
CASSPVTSGGVNEQFF TGCGCCAGCAGTCCGGTAACTAGCGGGGGAGTCAATGAGCAGTTCTTC TRBV10-2 TRBD2 TRBJ2-1 . 16
CASSQEASRRAPAFF TGTGCCAGCAGCCAAGAAGCCTCTCGGAGGGCGCCGGCTTTCTTT TRBV4-2 . TRBJ1-1 . 15
CASSLAQAGGNGYTF TGTGCCAGCAGCTTAGCTCAGGCAGGGGGGAATGGCTACACCTTC TRBV7-2 TRBD1 TRBJ1-2 . 15
CASSAGTELGNTIYF TGTGCCAGCAGCGCCGGGACCGAACTGGGAAACACCATATATTTT TRBV9 . TRBJ1-3 . 15
CASSLPGAHYNEQFF TGTGCCAGCAGCTTACCAGGGGCCCACTACAATGAGCAGTTCTTC TRBV5-6 . TRBJ2-1 . 15
CASSKTDNTEAFF TGCGCCAGCAGCAAGACAGACAACACTGAAGCTTTCTTT TRBV5-1 . TRBJ1-1 . 13
CASSPRRGTAYEQYF TGTGCCAGCAGCCCCAGGCGGGGGACGGCCTACGAGCAGTACTTC TRBV27 TRBD2 TRBJ2-7 . 15
CASSVVADSVTDTQYF TGTGCCAGCAGCGTAGTAGCGGACAGTGTAACAGATACGCAGTATTTT TRBV9 . TRBJ2-3 . 16
CASSQTSGVREQFF TGTGCCAGCAGCCAGACTAGCGGAGTCAGGGAGCAGTTCTTC TRBV3-1/TRBV3-2 TRBD2 TRBJ2-1 . 14
CSASVGGEHEQFF TGCAGTGCTAGTGTCGGGGGGGAACATGAGCAGTTCTTC TRBV20-1 TRBD2 TRBJ2-1 . 13
CASSNRGTLGELFF TGTGCCAGCAGCAACAGGGGCACACTCGGGGAGCTGTTTTTT TRBV21-1 . TRBJ2-2 . 14
CASSESGDTQYF TGCGCCAGCAGTGAGTCGGGGGATACGCAGTATTTT TRBV10-2 . TRBJ2-3 . 12
CSASSGGGDEQFF TGCAGTGCTAGTTCGGGGGGTGGGGATGAGCAGTTCTTC TRBV20-1 TRBD2 TRBJ2-1 . 13
CASSQVLAGDNEQFF TGCGCCAGCAGCCAAGTCCTAGCGGGGGACAATGAGCAGTTCTTC TRBV4-1 TRBD2 TRBJ2-1 once 15
CASSGHYNQPQHF TGTGCCAGCAGCGGACATTACAATCAGCCCCAGCATTTT TRBV6-6 . TRBJ1-5 few 13
CASSSGPPNYGYTF TGTGCCAGCAGCTCCGGACCGCCTAACTATGGCTACACCTTC TRBV11-2 . TRBJ1-2 . 14
CASSMGLGTYEQYF TGTGCCAGCAGCATGGGCCTTGGCACCTACGAGCAGTACTTC TRBV7-2 . TRBJ2-7 . 14
CASGTGHQPQHF TGTGCCAGCGGAACAGGACATCAGCCCCAGCATTTT TRBV6-5 . TRBJ1-5 . 12
CASSIRQGENGYTF TGTGCCAGCAGCATTAGACAGGGGGAAAATGGCTACACCTTC TRBV7-9 TRBD1 TRBJ1-2 . 14
CASSEGHGNQPQHF TGTGCCAGCAGTGAGGGACACGGCAATCAGCCCCAGCATTTT TRBV6-1 . TRBJ1-5 . 14
CASSEILGNYGYTF TGTGCCAGCAGTGAAATTCTGGGGAACTATGGCTACACCTTC TRBV2 . TRBJ1-2 once 14
CASRTGGYGTEAFF TGTGCCAGCAGAACGGGAGGGTACGGCACTGAAGCTTTCTTT TRBV6-5 . TRBJ1-1 . 14
CASSLTGVDTEAFF TGTGCCAGCAGCTTAACAGGGGTGGACACTGAAGCTTTCTTT TRBV7-9 TRBD1 TRBJ1-1 . 14
CASSQGQAEAFF TGCGCCAGCAGCCAAGGACAGGCTGAAGCTTTCTTT TRBV4-1 . TRBJ1-1 . 12
CASRQGEKLFF TGTGCCAGCAGACAGGGTGAAAAACTGTTTTTT TRBV6-5 . TRBJ1-4 . 11
CATGGTAEAFF TGTGCCACGGGAGGGACAGCTGAAGCTTTCTTT TRBV10-3 TRBD1 TRBJ1-1 . 11